This TCR beta chain was profiled in a study of control samples from healthy donors and cancer patients. The data were produced by immunoSEQ multiplex PCR, yet TCRdb's version contains in-frame clones alone and is incomplete. The sample shows 95,000 to 150,000 clones, about 89% of them seen only once. Per the germline V gene, CDR1 is LNHDA and CDR2 is SQIVND (reference sequence). The CDR3 runs to 13 residues. Unmatched junction bases numbered 8, after V lost 9 bases and J lost 6 bases. This clonotype originated in a man aged 55-75 years in good health. The sequenced sample consisted of blood. The rearrangement joins TRBV19 to TRBJ2-4; 7 nucleotides line up with TRBD1. The CDR3 protein is CASLQGKGNIQYF. As DNA, the CDR3 is TGTGCCAGCTTACAGGGGAAGGGAAACATTCAGTACTTC.